One and the same sample provided the 23 T cell receptor beta chains below, sequenced in a study of cytomegalovirus exposure and HLA in healthy donors. The PCR was carried out with 60 Vbeta primers and 13 Jbeta primers. TCRdb's table, derived via immunoSEQ multiplex PCR, lists solely in-frame clones and lacks some. The sample lists about 190,000 clones; approximately 78% were seen once. Sequences were obtained from PBMCs. The receptors stem from a woman under 30 in good health and CMV-seronegative.

This chain connects TRBV6-1 to TRBJ1-4; TRBD1 agrees at 7 bases. J gave up 0 bases and V 1 base, and 8 bases lay outside the gene matches. In germline, CDR1 is MNHNS, CDR2 SASEGT. The CDR3 spans 18 residues. The CDR3 protein is CASSEVQKGASTNEKLFF. CDR3 nucleotides: TGTGCCAGCAGTGAAGTCCAGAAGGGGGCGTCAACTAATGAAAAACTGTTTTTT.

Details on this clone: A read error may account for a junction end that differs from germline. V usage is TRBV7-9 and J usage is TRBJ2-2, with D possibly being TRBD2 (6 bases). The CDR3 is made up of 16 amino acids. CDR1 and CDR2 from the germline V gene are SEHNR and FQNEAQ (reference sequence). CDR3 bases: TGTTCCAGCAGGAAGGAGGGGAGCGTAAATACCGGGGAGCTGTTTTTT. Protein product: CSSRKEGSVNTGELFF. Full variable domain (outside the CDR3, taken from reference TRBV7-9 and TRBJ2-2): DTGVSQNPRHKITKRGQNVTFRCDPISEHNRLYWYRQTLGQGPEFLTYFQNEAQLEKSRLLSDRFSAERPKGSFSTLEIQRTEQGDSAMYLCSSRKEGSVNTGELFFGEGSRLTVL.

The V call is TRBV5-6, the J call TRBJ2-7, with 7 bases matching TRBD2. This CDR3 has 14 residues. The V gene's germline CDR1 is SGHDT and CDR2 YYEEEE. The V and J ends lost 4 bases and 2 bases, in that order; junction bases with no gene match: 6. The CDR3 DNA reads as TGTGCCAGCAGCGTTACTAGCGAACCCTACGAGCAGTACTTC. It encodes CASSVTSEPYEQYF. Together with reference TRBV5-6 and TRBJ2-7, the CDR3 gives the full variable domain: DAGVTQSPTHLIKTRGQQVTLRCSPKSGHDTVSWYQQALGQGPQFIFQYYEEEERQRGNFPDRFSGHQFPNYSSELNVNALLLGDSALYLCASSVTSEPYEQYFGPGTRLTVT.

J is TRBJ1-2 and V is TRBV2, with 10 bases matching TRBD1. The V and J ends lost 4 bases and 1 base, in that order; junction bases with no gene match: 6. The CDR3 spans 16 residues. CDR1 and CDR2 (germline): SNHLY, FYNNEI. Here the CDR3 reads CASSGGQGHVNYGYTF. The CDR3 DNA is TGTGCCAGCAGTGGGGGACAGGGGCACGTTAACTATGGCTACACCTTC.

The chain uses TRBV28 and TRBJ2-2; D not resolved. Germline V CDR1 and CDR2: MDHEN, SYDVKM. The CDR3 is made up of 16 amino acids. Trimming stripped 3 bases from V and 0 bases from J, with 11 bases between. The CDR3 sequence is CASSFYPGTNTGELFF. CDR3 DNA sequence: TGTGCCAGCAGTTTCTATCCAGGAACGAACACCGGGGAGCTGTTTTTT.

The chain carries TRBV9 and TRBJ2-2, with no clear D. CDR3 length: 15 residues. Germline CDR1 is SGDLS and CDR2 is YYNGEE. V lost 4 bases to trimming and J lost 4 bases, with 14 bases between them. The CDR3 bases are TGTGCCAGCAGCTCGAGCGAGTCCACCACCGGGGAGCTGTTTTTT. Protein: CASSSSESTTGELFF.

V and J are TRBV7-2 and TRBJ2-4, with D perhaps matching TRBD2 (6 bases). V was clipped by 0 bases and J by 3 bases, with 6 bases between them. Per the germline V gene, CDR1 is SGHTA and CDR2 is FQGNSA. This CDR3 comprises 14 residues. The CDR3 bases are TGTGCCAGCAGCTTAGCGGGAGGCAAAAACATTCAGTACTTC. It is translated as CASSLAGGKNIQYF.

V gene TRBV6-6 combines with J gene TRBJ1-4, with D unresolved. Looked up from germline, CDR1 is MNHNY and CDR2 is SVGAGI (reference sequence). This CDR3 has 16 residues. The V end lost 5 bases, the J end lost 0 bases, and 13 bases lay between the germline ends. CDR3 residues: CASSPEDLSTNEKLFF. CDR3 DNA: TGTGCCAGCAGTCCAGAGGATCTTTCAACTAATGAAAAACTGTTTTTT.

V usage is TRBV2 and J usage is TRBJ1-4; D not resolved. The CDR3 is made up of 13 amino acids. From germline, CDR1 is SNHLY and CDR2 FYNNEI. V was trimmed by 10 bases and J by 2 bases, leaving 11 bases between them. The CDR3 loop is CAINSGTNEKLFF. Written as DNA, the CDR3 is TGTGCCATCAACAGCGGCACTAATGAAAAACTGTTTTTT.

The CDR3 nucleotides are TGTGCCACCGTAGAGACCCAGTACTTC. Translating gives CATVETQYF. The chain recombines TRBV2 with TRBJ2-5; D ambiguous. The germline CDR1 and CDR2 sequences are SNHLY and FYNNEI. This CDR3 is 9 amino acids long. Trimming removed 10 bases at V and 4 bases at J, with 4 bases between.

A few counts support this clone. This rearrangement joins TRBV5-1 to TRBJ1-4, with 8 bases lining up with TRBD1. CDR3 size: 15 residues. Germline CDR1 is SGHRS and CDR2 is YFSETQ. With 1 base clipped from V and 7 bases from J, the junction kept 6 bases outside the gene matches. The CDR3 sequence: CASSLSGTGLEKLFF. The CDR3 DNA sequence: TGCGCCAGCAGCTTGTCCGGGACAGGACTTGAAAAACTGTTTTTT.

This sequence joins TRBV28 and TRBJ1-3; no clear D. The CDR3 is 15 residues long. V gave up 3 bases and J gave up 2 bases, with 11 bases separating them. Germline lookup yields CDR1 MDHEN and CDR2 SYDVKM. The CDR3 loop reads CASSFLRGAGNTIYF. DNA of the CDR3: TGTGCCAGCAGTTTCCTTAGAGGTGCTGGAAACACCATATATTTT.

The V call is TRBV19, the J call TRBJ1-5; TRBD1 aligns across 8 bases. CDR3 length equals 16 residues. The germline gives CDR1 LNHDA, CDR2 SQIVND (reference sequence). Unmatched junction bases numbered 13, after V lost 5 bases and J lost 7 bases. In DNA form, the CDR3 reads TGTGCCAGTAGTGAGTCAGGGGGCTCGGGCCGGCAGCCCCAGCATTTT. Protein sequence: CASSESGGSGRQPQHF.

This chain joins TRBV15 and TRBJ2-4; TRBD2 aligns across 7 bases. Germline assignment: CDR1 LNHNV and CDR2 YYDKDF (reference sequence). The CDR3 totals 16 residues. Trimming at V came to 0 bases and at J to 4 bases, leaving 6 bases not matched to a gene. CDR3 loop: CATSRDPTGGKNIQYF. The CDR3 DNA sequence: TGTGCCACCAGCAGAGATCCTACGGGAGGTAAAAACATTCAGTACTTC.

The chain joins TRBV5-1 to TRBJ1-5; D remains ambiguous. Germline assignment: CDR1 SGHRS and CDR2 YFSETQ. This CDR3 comprises 16 residues. V was clipped by 1 base and J by 0 bases, with 11 bases between them. CDR3 loop: CASSLLPDDSNQPQHF. CDR3 nucleotide sequence: TGCGCCAGCAGCTTGTTACCAGATGATAGCAATCAGCCCCAGCATTTT.

CDR3 residues: CASSLGYEQYF. CDR3 coding DNA: TGTGCCAGCAGCTTGGGTTACGAGCAGTACTTC. The V gene is TRBV5-6, the J gene TRBJ2-5; D gene ambiguous. The J call could be wrong; TRBJ2-7 is a better fit for the DNA end. The CDR3 sequence is 11 residues long. Germline-derived CDR1 and CDR2 are SGHDT and YYEEEE.

The rearrangement uses TRBV27 and TRBJ2-1; 8 nucleotides line up with TRBD2. The CDR3 is made up of 16 amino acids. J lost 6 bases, V lost 7 bases, and 14 bases had no gene match. Germline assignment: CDR1 MNHEY and CDR2 SMNVEV (reference sequence). The CDR3: CASIPGPGLAFNEQFF. The CDR3 nucleotides are TGTGCCAGCATCCCGGGACCAGGACTAGCTTTCAATGAGCAGTTCTTC.

This clone occurred once. J is TRBJ2-7 and V is TRBV27, with D tentatively TRBD1 (6 bases). This CDR3 comprises 12 residues. Germline lookup yields CDR1 MNHEY and CDR2 SMNVEV (reference sequence). With 6 bases removed from V and 3 bases from J, the gap between germline ends came to 9 bases. The CDR3, as DNA: TGTGCCAGCAGGGACAGAGACTACGAGCAGTACTTC. Encoded protein: CASRDRDYEQYF.

As to this clone: The sample has other DNA sequences that encode this CDR3 too. The genes are TRBV7-9 and TRBJ2-7, with D unclear. The CDR3 runs to 12 residues. V was cut by 1 base and J by 5 bases, with 6 bases left in between. Germline assignment: CDR1 SEHNR and CDR2 FQNEAQ (reference sequence). DNA of the CDR3: TGTGCCAGCAGCTTAGTCTCTAACGAGCAGTACTTC. Translated, it gives CASSLVSNEQYF.

This clone has just a few counts. The chain couples TRBV6-1 to TRBJ1-4; the D gene is possibly TRBD1 (5 bases). The CDR3 runs 14 residues. In germline, CDR1 is MNHNS, CDR2 SASEGT. V shed 2 bases and J shed 8 bases, with 12 bases lying between them. For the CDR3, the DNA is TGTGCCAGCAGTGAATTGGGAGGGGACGAAAAACTGTTTTTT. Amino acids: CASSELGGDEKLFF.

V and J are TRBV6-5 and TRBJ2-1; TRBD2 aligns across 7 bases. The length of the CDR3 is 14 residues. J was trimmed by 7 bases and V by 3 bases; bases with no gene match: 6. The V gene's germline CDR1 is MNHEY and CDR2 SVGAGI. The DNA for the CDR3 is TGTGCCAGCAGTTATGCGGGAGTGCGGAATGAGCAGTTCTTC. It translates to CASSYAGVRNEQFF.

The chain uses TRBV5-1 and TRBJ2-7; maybe TRBD1 (5 bases). This CDR3 spans 17 amino acids. CDR1 SGHRS and CDR2 YFSETQ come from the germline V gene. V was pared by 5 bases and J by 0 bases, with 21 bases between. The CDR3 reads CASRPQPNRQSSYEQYF. The CDR3 bases are TGCGCCAGCAGACCCCAGCCAAACCGACAGAGCTCCTACGAGCAGTACTTC.

On this clone itself: One end of the junction varies from germline; a read error may be responsible. The chain combines TRBV7-3 with TRBJ2-1; TRBD2 matches 9 bases. Germline CDR1 is SGHTA and CDR2 is FQGTGA. The CDR3 runs to 16 residues. The CDR3 DNA reads TGTGTCAGCAGCCCTATTAGCGGGAGTAGTGGGGATGAGCAGTTCTTC. Protein: CVSSPISGSSGDEQFF.